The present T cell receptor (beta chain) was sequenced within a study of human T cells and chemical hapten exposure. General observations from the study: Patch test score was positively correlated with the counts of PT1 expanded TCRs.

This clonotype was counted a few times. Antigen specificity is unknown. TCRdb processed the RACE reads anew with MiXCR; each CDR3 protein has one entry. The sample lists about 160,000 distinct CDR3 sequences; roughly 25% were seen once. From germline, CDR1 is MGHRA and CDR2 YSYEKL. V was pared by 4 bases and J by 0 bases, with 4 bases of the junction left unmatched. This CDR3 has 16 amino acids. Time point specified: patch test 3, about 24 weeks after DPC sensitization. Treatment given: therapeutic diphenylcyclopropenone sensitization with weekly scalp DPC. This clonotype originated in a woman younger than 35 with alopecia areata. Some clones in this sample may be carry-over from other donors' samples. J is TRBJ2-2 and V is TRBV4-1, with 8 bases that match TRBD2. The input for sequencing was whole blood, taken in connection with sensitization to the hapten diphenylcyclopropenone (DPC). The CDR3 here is CASSPIAGPNTGELFF. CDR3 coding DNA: TGCGCCAGCAGCCCCATAGCGGGACCGAACACCGGGGAGCTGTTTTTT.